Presented here are 14 T cell receptor beta chains from one specimen sequenced in a study of blood T cell repertoires in COVID-19 (dated by TCRdb to 2018 to 2021). Library generation was performed with the immunoSEQ multiplex PCR assay. TCRdb took this table from immuneACCESS and kept in-frame rearrangements with V and J called. Such tables lack part of the clones; where checked against another copy, unresolved V genes explain under half of the gap, and the rest is unexplained. The sample has approximately 96,000 clones on record, around 85% of them singletons. Together, the top ten hold roughly a tenth of the sample. The sample consisted of peripheral blood. The receptors derive from a woman aged 80 or older with acute or convalescent COVID-19.

V gene TRBV9 combines with J gene TRBJ2-1; possibly TRBD1 for D (5 bases). The CDR3 totals 11 residues. V lost 3 bases to trimming and J lost 10 bases, with 8 bases between them. CDR1 and CDR2 (germline): SGDLS, YYNGEE. CDR3 sequence reads: CASSARTEQFF. CDR3 DNA sequence: TGTGCCAGCAGCGCCCGGACAGAGCAGTTCTTC.

V is TRBV6-7 and J is TRBJ1-5, with D possibly TRBD1 on 5 matching bases. TRBV6-7 is assigned to the ORF class and has an uncertain function. The CDR3 loop spans 14 amino acids. V lost 2 bases and J lost 3, with 8 bases in between. The CDR3 bases are TGTGCCAGCAGTTACCAGACAGCCAATCAGCCCCAGCATTTT. Protein product: CASSYQTANQPQHF.

The rearrangement joins TRBV6-6 to TRBJ2-7, with D maybe TRBD1 (5 bases). The germline CDR1 and CDR2 sequences are MNHNY and SVGAGI (reference sequence). Trimming removed 6 bases at V and 6 bases at J, with 12 bases between. This CDR3 is 12 amino acids long. The CDR3, as DNA: TGTGCCAGCAGACCCGGACAAGGCGAGCAGTACGTC. It specifies CASRPGQGEQYV.

This rearrangement joins TRBV3-1 (or the pseudogene TRBV3-2) to TRBJ1-1; 8 bases match TRBD1. The germline V gene encodes CDR1 LGHDT and CDR2 YNNKEL (reference sequence). CDR3 length: 16 amino acids. Unmatched junction bases numbered 6, after V lost 3 bases and J lost 0 bases. CDR3 sequence: CASSHFRTGMNTEAFF. The CDR3 nucleotides read TGTGCCAGCAGCCACTTTAGGACAGGGATGAACACTGAAGCTTTCTTT.

The count of this clone is one. This rearrangement joins TRBV19 to TRBJ2-1; possible D gene TRBD1, 5 bases. Trimming left V 0 bases short and J 3 bases short, with 6 bases between. The CDR3 totals 14 residues. Germline V gene data show CDR1 as LNHDA and CDR2 as SQIVND (reference sequence). The CDR3, as DNA: TGTGCCAGTAGTATAGACAGGGTCTACAATGAGCAGTTCTTC. It encodes CASSIDRVYNEQFF.

CDR3 nucleotide sequence: TGTGCCACCTTAGGGCGGGGGAGAAATGAGCAGTTCTTC. Its translation is CATLGRGRNEQFF. The chain links TRBV10-3 to TRBJ2-1, with 7 bases lining up with TRBD2. Trimming took 10 bases from V and 7 from J; bases not matched to a gene: 10. CDR3 length: 13 residues. CDR1 ENHRY and CDR2 SYGVKD come from the germline V gene.

The chain combines TRBV2 with TRBJ2-1, with TRBD1 as a possible D gene (5 bases). The CDR3 runs to 12 residues. CDR1 and CDR2 from the germline V gene are SNHLY and FYNNEI. The V end was cut by 2 bases, the J end by 10 bases, with 9 bases between. This CDR3 is CASSEQGGEQFF. The CDR3 DNA reads as TGTGCCAGCAGTGAACAGGGTGGAGAGCAGTTCTTC.

This sequence joins TRBV7-9 and TRBJ2-1; tentatively, D is TRBD2 (6 bases). This CDR3 comprises 15 residues. CDR1 and CDR2 (germline): SEHNR, FQNEAQ (reference sequence). Trimming took off 5 bases at V and 3 bases at J, with 14 bases between the two ends. Here the CDR3 DNA reads TGTGCCAGCAGCGGTGGGACTGGGGTCTACAATGAGCAGTTCTTC. Its translation is CASSGGTGVYNEQFF.

CDR3 coding DNA: TGCGCCAGCAGCTCGTACAGGGGGAACTATGGCTACACCTTC. Its protein product is CASSSYRGNYGYTF. The V call is TRBV5-1, the J call TRBJ1-2; 8 bases map to TRBD1. Germline CDR1 SGHRS, CDR2 YFSETQ. The V segment lost 3 bases and the J segment 2 bases; nucleotides outside the gene matches: 3. The CDR3 contains 14 residues.

This clone was seen a single time. The chain joins TRBV5-1 to TRBJ2-5; 11 bases match TRBD2. The CDR3 sequence is 14 residues long. V trimming: 5 bases; J trimming: 1 base; junction bases outside the gene matches: 1. Germline CDR1 SGHRS, CDR2 YFSETQ. The DNA of the CDR3 is TGCGCCAGCAGGGGGACTAGCGGCCAAGAGACCCAGTACTTC. Translated: CASRGTSGQETQYF.

This clone was counted only a few times. The rearrangement links TRBV2 to TRBJ2-2, with TRBD1 matching over 9 bases. V was pared by 6 bases and J by 4 bases, with 9 bases of the junction left unmatched. CDR3 length: 16 residues. Germline V gives CDR1 SNHLY, CDR2 FYNNEI. CDR3 in DNA: TGTGCCAGCAGCGAACAGGGGGCGGAGGGCACCGGGGAGCTGTTTTTT. It codes for CASSEQGAEGTGELFF.

CDR3 bases: TGTGCCAGCAGCCACAGGGGGCAAGATCAGCCCCAGCATTTT. It yields the protein CASSHRGQDQPQHF. This chain uses TRBV3-1 (or the pseudogene TRBV3-2) with TRBJ1-5; 8 nucleotides agree with TRBD1. Germline V gives CDR1 LGHDT, CDR2 YNNKEL (reference sequence). Losses at the gene ends were 3 bases for V and 5 bases for J; bases not matched to a gene: 3. There are 14 residues in the CDR3.

J is TRBJ2-3 and V is TRBV7-9, with unresolved D. The CDR3 runs 12 residues. Trimming removed 5 bases at V and 8 bases at J, with 11 bases between. Germline V gene data show CDR1 as SEHNR and CDR2 as FQNEAQ (reference sequence). The chain's CDR3 is CASSPPVFTQYF. Written as DNA, the CDR3 is TGTGCCAGCAGCCCCCCAGTTTTTACGCAGTATTTT.

The chain links TRBV19 to TRBJ1-2; 8 bases match TRBD1. CDR1 is LNHDA, CDR2 SQIVND, per germline (reference sequence). This CDR3 has 14 amino acids. Trimming took 6 bases from V and 5 from J; bases not matched to a gene: 8. CDR3 in amino acids: CASSSGQGGYGYTF. CDR3 bases: TGTGCCAGTAGCTCAGGACAGGGCGGATATGGCTACACCTTC.